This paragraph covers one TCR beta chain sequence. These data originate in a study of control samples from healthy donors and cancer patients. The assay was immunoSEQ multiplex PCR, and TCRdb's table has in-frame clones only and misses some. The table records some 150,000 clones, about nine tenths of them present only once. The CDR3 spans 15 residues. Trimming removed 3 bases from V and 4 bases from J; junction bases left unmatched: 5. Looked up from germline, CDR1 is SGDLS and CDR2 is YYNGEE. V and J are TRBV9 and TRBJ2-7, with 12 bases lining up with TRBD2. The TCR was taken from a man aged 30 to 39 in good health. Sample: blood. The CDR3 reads CASSAGLAGRYEQYF. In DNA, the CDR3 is TGTGCCAGCAGCGCAGGACTAGCGGGACGGTACGAGCAGTACTTC.